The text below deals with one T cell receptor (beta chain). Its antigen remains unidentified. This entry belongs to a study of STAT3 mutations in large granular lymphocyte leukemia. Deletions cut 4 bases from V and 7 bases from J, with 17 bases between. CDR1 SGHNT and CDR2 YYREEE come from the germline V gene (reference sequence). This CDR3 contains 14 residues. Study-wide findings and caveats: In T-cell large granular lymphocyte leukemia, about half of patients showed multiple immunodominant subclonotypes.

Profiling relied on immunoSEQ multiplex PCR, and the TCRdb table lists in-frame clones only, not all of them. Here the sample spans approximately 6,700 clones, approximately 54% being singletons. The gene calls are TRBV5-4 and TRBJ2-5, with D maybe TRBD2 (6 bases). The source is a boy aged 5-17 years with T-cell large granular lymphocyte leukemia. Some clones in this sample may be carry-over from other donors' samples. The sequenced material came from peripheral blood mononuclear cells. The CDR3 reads CASSPLGGEGTQYF. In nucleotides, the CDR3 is TGTGCCAGCAGCCCCTTGGGGGGAGAAGGGACCCAGTACTTC.